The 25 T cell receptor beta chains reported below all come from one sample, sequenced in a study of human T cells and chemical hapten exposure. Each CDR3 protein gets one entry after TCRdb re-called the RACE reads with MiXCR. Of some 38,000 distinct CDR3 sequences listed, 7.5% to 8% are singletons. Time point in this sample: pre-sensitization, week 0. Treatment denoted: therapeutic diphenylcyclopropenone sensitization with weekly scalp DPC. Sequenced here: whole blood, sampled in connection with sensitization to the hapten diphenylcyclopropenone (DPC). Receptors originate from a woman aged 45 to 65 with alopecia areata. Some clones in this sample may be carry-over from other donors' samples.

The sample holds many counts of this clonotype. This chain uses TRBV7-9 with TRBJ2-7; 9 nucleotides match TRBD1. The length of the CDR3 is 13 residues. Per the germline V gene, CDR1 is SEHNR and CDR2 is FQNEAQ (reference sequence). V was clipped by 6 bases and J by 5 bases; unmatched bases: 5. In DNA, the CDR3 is TGTGCCAGCAGTCCCGGGACAGGGCACGAGCAGTACTTC. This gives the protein CASSPGTGHEQYF.

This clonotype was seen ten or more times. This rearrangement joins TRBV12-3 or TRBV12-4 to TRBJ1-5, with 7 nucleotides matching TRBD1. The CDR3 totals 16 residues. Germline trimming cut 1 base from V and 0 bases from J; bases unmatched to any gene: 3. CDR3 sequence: CASSLEGQLSNQPQHF. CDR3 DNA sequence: TGTGCCAGCAGTTTAGAGGGACAGCTTAGCAATCAGCCCCAGCATTTT.

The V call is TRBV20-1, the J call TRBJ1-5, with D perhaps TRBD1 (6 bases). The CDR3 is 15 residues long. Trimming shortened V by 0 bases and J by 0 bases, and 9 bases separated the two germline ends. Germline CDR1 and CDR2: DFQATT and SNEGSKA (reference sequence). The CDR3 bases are TGCAGTGCTAGAGATGCAGGGGATAGCAATCAGCCCCAGCATTTT. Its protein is CSARDAGDSNQPQHF.

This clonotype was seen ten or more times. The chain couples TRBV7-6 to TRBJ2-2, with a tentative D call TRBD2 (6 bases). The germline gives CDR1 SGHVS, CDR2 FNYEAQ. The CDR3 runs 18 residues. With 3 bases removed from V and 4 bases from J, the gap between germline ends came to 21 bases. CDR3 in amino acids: CASSFPGWGEGSTGELFF. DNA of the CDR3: TGTGCCAGCAGCTTTCCCGGATGGGGGGAAGGTAGCACCGGGGAGCTGTTTTTT.

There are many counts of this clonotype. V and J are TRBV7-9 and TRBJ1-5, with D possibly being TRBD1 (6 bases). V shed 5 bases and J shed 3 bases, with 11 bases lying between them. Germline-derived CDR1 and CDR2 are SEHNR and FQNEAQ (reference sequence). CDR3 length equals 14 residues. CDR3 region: CASSPGGFNQPQHF. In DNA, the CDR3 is TGTGCCAGCAGCCCCGGGGGCTTCAATCAGCCCCAGCATTTT.

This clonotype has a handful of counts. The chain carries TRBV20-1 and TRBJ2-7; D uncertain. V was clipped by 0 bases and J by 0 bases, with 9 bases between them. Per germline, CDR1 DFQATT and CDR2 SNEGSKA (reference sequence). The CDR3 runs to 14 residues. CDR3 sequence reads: CSARDQRFSYEQYF. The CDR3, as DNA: TGCAGTGCTAGAGATCAACGATTCTCCTACGAGCAGTACTTC.

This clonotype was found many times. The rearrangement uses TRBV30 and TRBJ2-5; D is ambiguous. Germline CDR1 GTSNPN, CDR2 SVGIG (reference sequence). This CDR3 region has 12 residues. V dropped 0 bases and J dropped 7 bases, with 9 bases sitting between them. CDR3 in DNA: TGTGCCTGGAGTGTACCGGGTGGGACCCAGTACTTC. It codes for CAWSVPGGTQYF.

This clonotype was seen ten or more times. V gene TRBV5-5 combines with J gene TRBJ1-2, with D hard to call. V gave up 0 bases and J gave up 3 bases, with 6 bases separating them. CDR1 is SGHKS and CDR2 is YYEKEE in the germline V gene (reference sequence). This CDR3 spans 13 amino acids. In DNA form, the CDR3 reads TGTGCCAGCAGCTTGGGGGGATACTATGGCTACACCTTC. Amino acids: CASSLGGYYGYTF.

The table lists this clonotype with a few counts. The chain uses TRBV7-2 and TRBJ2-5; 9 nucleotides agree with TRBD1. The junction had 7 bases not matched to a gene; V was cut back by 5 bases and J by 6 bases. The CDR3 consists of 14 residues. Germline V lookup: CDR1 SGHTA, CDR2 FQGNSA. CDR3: CASSAIGQGKTQYF. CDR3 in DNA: TGTGCCAGCAGCGCGATAGGACAGGGGAAGACCCAGTACTTC.

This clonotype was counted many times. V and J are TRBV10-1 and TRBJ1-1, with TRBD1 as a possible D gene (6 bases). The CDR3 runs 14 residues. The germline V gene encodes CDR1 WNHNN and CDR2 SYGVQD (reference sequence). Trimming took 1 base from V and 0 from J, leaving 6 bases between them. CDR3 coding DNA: TGCGCCAGCAGTGAGTGGGGGCTGAACACTGAAGCTTTCTTT. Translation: CASSEWGLNTEAFF.

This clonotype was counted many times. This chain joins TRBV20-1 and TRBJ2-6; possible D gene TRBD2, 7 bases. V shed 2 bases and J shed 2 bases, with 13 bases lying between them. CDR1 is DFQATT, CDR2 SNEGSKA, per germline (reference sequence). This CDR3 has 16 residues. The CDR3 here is CSARRGGGAGANVLTF. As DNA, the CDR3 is TGCAGTGCTAGAAGAGGCGGGGGCGCTGGGGCCAACGTCCTGACTTTC.

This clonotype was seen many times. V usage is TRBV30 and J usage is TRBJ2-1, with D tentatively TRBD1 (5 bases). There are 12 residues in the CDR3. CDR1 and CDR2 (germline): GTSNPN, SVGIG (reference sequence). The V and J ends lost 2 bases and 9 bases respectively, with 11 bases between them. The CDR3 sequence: CAWSTPRGEQFF. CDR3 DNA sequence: TGTGCCTGGAGTACCCCAAGGGGTGAGCAGTTCTTC.

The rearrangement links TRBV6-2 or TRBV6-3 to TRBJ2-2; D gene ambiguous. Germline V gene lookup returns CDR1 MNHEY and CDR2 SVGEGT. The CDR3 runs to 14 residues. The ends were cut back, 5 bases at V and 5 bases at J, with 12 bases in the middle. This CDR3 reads CASSPGTLTGELFF. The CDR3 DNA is TGTGCCAGCAGTCCCGGCACGCTGACCGGGGAGCTGTTTTTT.

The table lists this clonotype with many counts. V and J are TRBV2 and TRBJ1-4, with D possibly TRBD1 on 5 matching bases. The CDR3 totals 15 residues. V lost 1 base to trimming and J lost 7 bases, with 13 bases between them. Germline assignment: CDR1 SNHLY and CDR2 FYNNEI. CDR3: CASSEEGQGSEKLFF. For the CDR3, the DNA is TGTGCCAGCAGTGAAGAAGGGCAGGGAAGTGAAAAACTGTTTTTT. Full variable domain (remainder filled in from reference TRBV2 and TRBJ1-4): EPEVTQTPSHQVTQMGQEVILRCVPISNHLYFYWYRQILGQKVEFLVSFYNNEISEKSEIFDDQFSVERPDGSNFTLKIRSTKLEDSAMYFCASSEEGQGSEKLFFGSGTQLSVL.

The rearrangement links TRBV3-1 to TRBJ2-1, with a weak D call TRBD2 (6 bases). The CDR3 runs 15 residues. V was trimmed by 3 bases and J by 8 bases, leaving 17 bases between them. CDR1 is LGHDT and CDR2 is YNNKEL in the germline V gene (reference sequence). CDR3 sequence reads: CASSQGLPGADEQFF. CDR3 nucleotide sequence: TGTGCCAGCAGCCAGGGACTTCCGGGAGCGGATGAGCAGTTCTTC.

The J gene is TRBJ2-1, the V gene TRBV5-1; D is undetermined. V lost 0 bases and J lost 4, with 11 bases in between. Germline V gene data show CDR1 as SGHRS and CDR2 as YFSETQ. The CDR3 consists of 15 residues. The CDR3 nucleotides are TGCGCCAGCAGCTTGGTCTCCCTGGAGTACAATGAGCAGTTCTTC. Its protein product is CASSLVSLEYNEQFF.

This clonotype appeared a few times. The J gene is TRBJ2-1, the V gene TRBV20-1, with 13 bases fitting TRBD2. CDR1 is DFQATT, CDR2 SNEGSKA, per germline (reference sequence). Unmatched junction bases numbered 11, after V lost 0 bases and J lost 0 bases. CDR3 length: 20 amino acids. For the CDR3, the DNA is TGCAGTGCTAGAGATCGTACCGGGACTAGCGGGAAAAACTCCTACAATGAGCAGTTCTTC. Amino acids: CSARDRTGTSGKNSYNEQFF.

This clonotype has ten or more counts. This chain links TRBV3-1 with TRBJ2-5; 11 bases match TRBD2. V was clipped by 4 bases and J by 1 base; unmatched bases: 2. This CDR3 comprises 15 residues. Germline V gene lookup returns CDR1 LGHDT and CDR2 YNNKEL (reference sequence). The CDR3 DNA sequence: TGTGCCAGCAGCCTGGGACTAGCGGTCCAAGAGACCCAGTACTTC. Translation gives CASSLGLAVQETQYF.

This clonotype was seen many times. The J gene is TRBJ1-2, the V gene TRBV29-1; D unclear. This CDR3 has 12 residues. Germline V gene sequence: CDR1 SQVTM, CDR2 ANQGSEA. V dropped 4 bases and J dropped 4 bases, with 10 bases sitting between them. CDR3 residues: CSVGSALYGYTF. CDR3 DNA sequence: TGCAGCGTTGGGTCAGCTCTCTATGGCTACACCTTC.

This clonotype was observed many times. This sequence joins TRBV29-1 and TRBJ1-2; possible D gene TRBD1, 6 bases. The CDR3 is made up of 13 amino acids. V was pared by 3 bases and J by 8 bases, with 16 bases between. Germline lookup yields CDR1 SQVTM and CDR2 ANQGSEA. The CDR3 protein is CSVDEQGKGGYTF. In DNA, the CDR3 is TGCAGCGTTGACGAGCAGGGGAAAGGCGGCTACACCTTC. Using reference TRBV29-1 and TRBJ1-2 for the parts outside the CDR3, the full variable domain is SAVISQKPSRDICQRGTSLTIQCQVDSQVTMMFWYRQQPGQSLTLIATANQGSEATYESGFVIDKFPISRPNLTFSTLTVSNMSPEDSSIYLCSVDEQGKGGYTFGSGTRLTVV.

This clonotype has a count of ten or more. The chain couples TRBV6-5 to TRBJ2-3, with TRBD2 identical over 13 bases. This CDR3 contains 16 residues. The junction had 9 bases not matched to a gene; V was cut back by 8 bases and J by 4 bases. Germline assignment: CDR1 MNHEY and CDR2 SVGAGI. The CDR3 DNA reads TGTGCCAGCTACCGCACTAGCGGGAGGGCCGCAGATACGCAGTATTTT. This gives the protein CASYRTSGRAADTQYF.

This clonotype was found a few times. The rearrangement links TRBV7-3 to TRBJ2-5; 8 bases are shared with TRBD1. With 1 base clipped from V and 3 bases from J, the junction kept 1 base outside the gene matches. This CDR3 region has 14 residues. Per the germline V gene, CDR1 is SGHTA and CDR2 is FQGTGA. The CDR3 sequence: CASSLRQGKETQYF. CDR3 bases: TGTGCCAGCAGCTTAAGACAGGGGAAAGAGACCCAGTACTTC.

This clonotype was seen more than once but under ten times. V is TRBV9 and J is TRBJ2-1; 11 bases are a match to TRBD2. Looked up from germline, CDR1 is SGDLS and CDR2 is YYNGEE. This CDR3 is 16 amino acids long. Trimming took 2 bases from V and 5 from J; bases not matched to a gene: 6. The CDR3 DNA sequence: TGTGCCAGCAGCGTTATAGCGGGAGGGCCCGACAATGAGCAGTTCTTC. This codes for CASSVIAGGPDNEQFF.

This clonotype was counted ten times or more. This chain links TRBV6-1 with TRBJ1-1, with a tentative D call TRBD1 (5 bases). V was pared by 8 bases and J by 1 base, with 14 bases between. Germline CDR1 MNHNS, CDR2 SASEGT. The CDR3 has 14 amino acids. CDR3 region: CASGRDFQNTEAFF. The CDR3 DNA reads TGTGCCAGCGGCCGGGACTTCCAGAACACTGAAGCTTTCTTT.

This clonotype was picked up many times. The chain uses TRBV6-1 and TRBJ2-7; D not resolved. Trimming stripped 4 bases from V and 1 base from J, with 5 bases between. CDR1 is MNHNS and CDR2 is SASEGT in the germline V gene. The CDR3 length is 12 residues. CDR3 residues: CASSGLSYEQYF. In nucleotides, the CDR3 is TGTGCCAGCAGTGGATTGTCCTACGAGCAGTACTTC.